Shown below are 11 T cell receptor beta chains from a single sample sequenced in a study of OX40 agonist ivuxolimab in advanced cancers. TCRdb's copy holds only in-frame clones and misses some; the assay was immunoSEQ multiplex PCR. In the table there are around 64,000 clones, 92% of which are singletons. The sequences come from CD4+ or CD8+ T cells sorted from blood, collected in a trial of the OX40 agonist ivuxolimab. These TCRs come from an adult with an advanced solid tumor such as melanoma, head and neck, liver or kidney cancer.

The chain recombines TRBV29-1 with TRBJ2-1; 8 bases are shared with TRBD2. The V and J ends lost 0 bases and 4 bases, in that order; junction bases with no gene match: 11. The germline gives CDR1 SQVTM, CDR2 ANQGSEA. The CDR3 covers 17 residues. This chain's CDR3 is CSVEETSAGGAYNEQFF. The CDR3 region has the DNA TGCAGCGTTGAAGAAACGTCGGCGGGGGGCGCGTACAATGAGCAGTTCTTC.

The V call is TRBV6-5, the J call TRBJ1-1; no definite D call. The V gene's germline CDR1 is MNHEY and CDR2 SVGAGI. Trimming shortened V by 0 bases and J by 4 bases, and 12 bases separated the two germline ends. This CDR3 contains 15 residues. CDR3 protein: CASSYSFGRPTEAFF. The CDR3 bases are TGTGCCAGCAGTTACTCGTTCGGGAGACCCACTGAAGCTTTCTTT.

The CDR3 DNA is TGCGCCAGCAGTGAGTCGAGGGGTTCTGGAAACACCATATATTTT. Translating it yields CASSESRGSGNTIYF. This rearrangement joins TRBV10-2 to TRBJ1-3; the D gene is possibly TRBD1 (5 bases). V was cut by 0 bases and J by 1 base, with 7 bases left in between. The CDR3 length is 15 residues. From germline, CDR1 is WSHSY and CDR2 SAAADI.

The chain recombines TRBV11-2 with TRBJ1-2; maybe TRBD1 (6 bases). With 4 bases removed from V and 8 bases from J, the gap between germline ends came to 23 bases. Germline-derived CDR1 and CDR2 are SGHAT and FQNNGV. The CDR3 length is 16 residues. CDR3 DNA: TGTGCCAGCAGCTCGTCAGGGGCTTCACCCTTGCGCGGCTACACCTTC. This encodes CASSSSGASPLRGYTF.

The chain links TRBV7-8 to TRBJ2-2; the D call may be TRBD1 or TRBD2 (5 bases each). The V end was cut by 4 bases, the J end by 5 bases, with 14 bases between. The germline gives CDR1 SGHVS, CDR2 FQNEAQ. CDR3 length: 15 residues. The CDR3 DNA reads TGTGCCAGCAGCTCCCGGGACCCAGGGACCGGGGAGCTGTTTTTT. Translation: CASSSRDPGTGELFF. The complete variable domain, with remaining parts taken from reference TRBV7-8 and TRBJ2-2, reads GAGVSQSPRYKVAKRGQDVALRCDPISGHVSLFWYQQALGQGPEFLTYFQNEAQLDKSGLPSDRFFAERPEGSVSTLKIQRTQQEDSAVYLCASSSRDPGTGELFFGEGSRLTVL.

V is TRBV27 and J is TRBJ2-1, with 13 bases identical to TRBD2. The ends lost 1 base at V and 8 bases at J; junction bases unmatched: 5. CDR3 length: 16 residues. Looked up from germline, CDR1 is MNHEY and CDR2 is SMNVEV (reference sequence). CDR3 sequence: CASSLLTSGGLDEQFF. As DNA, the CDR3 is TGTGCCAGCAGTTTATTGACTAGCGGGGGGTTAGATGAGCAGTTCTTC.

The genes are TRBV18 and TRBJ2-2; a weak D match, TRBD1 (6 bases). CDR3 size: 17 residues. V shed 3 bases and J shed 5 bases, with 19 bases lying between them. The V gene's germline CDR1 is KGHSH and CDR2 LQKENI. The CDR3 DNA is TGTGCCAGCTCACCGTGGACAGTGAGCAGCCCGACCGGGGAGCTGTTTTTT. It translates to CASSPWTVSSPTGELFF. Complete variable domain (other parts from reference TRBV18 and TRBJ2-2): NAGVMQNPRHLVRRRGQEARLRCSPMKGHSHVYWYRQLPEEGLKFMVYLQKENIIDESGMPKERFSAEFPKEGPSILRIQQVVRGDSAAYFCASSPWTVSSPTGELFFGEGSRLTVL.

This clone was counted between two and nine times. This chain connects TRBV4-2 to TRBJ2-2; D is perhaps TRBD2 (6 bases). Trimming cost V 5 bases and J 0 bases, with 10 bases left between them. This CDR3 is 15 amino acids long. The germline CDR1 and CDR2 sequences are LGHNA and YNFKEQ. CDR3 nucleotides: TGTGCCAGCAGCTCCGGGACTCCGAACACCGGGGAGCTGTTTTTT. Its translation: CASSSGTPNTGELFF.

The chain has TRBV7-6 and TRBJ2-3; D is possibly TRBD1 (6 bases). The CDR3 loop spans 14 amino acids. Germline CDR1 is SGHVS and CDR2 is FNYEAQ. V was shortened by 5 bases and J by 2 bases, with 11 bases between the two germline ends. The CDR3 nucleotides are TGTGCCAGCAGCCAAACAGGGCTCACAGATACGCAGTATTTT. It translates to CASSQTGLTDTQYF.

The CDR3 loop is CASSTLDHNSPLHF. In nucleotides, the CDR3 is TGTGCCAGCAGTACCTTGGACCATAATTCACCCCTCCACTTT. The chain joins TRBV27 to TRBJ1-6; D is ambiguous. This CDR3 is built from 14 residues. Germline CDR1 is MNHEY and CDR2 is SMNVEV (reference sequence). V lost 5 bases and J 5 bases, leaving 10 bases between the germline ends.

The CDR3 DNA reads TGCGCCAGCACCAGGACCCCGAACGAGGAAAACACTGAAGCTTTCTTT. This gives the protein CASTRTPNEENTEAFF. This chain connects TRBV5-1 to TRBJ1-1; no firm D call. V lost 6 bases and J 2 bases, leaving 20 bases between the germline ends. The V gene's germline CDR1 is SGHRS and CDR2 YFSETQ. The CDR3 length is 16 residues.